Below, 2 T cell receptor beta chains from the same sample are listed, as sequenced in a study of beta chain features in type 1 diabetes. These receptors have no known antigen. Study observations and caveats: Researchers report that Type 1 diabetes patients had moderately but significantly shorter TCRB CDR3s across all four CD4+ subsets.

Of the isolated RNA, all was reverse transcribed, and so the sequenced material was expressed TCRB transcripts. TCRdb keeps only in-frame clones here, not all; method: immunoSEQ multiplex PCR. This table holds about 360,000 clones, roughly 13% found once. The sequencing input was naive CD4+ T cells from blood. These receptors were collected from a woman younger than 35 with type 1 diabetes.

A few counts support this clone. The CDR3 reads CASRGDRALYEQYF. In nucleotides, the CDR3 is TGTGCCAGCAGGGGGGACAGGGCGCTCTACGAGCAGTACTTC. This chain links TRBV2 with TRBJ2-7, with TRBD1 matching over 9 bases. The V and J ends lost 6 bases and 3 bases, in that order; junction bases with no gene match: 6. Germline V gives CDR1 SNHLY, CDR2 FYNNEI. This CDR3 region has 14 residues.

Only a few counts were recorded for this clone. As DNA, the CDR3 is TGTGCCAGCAGCCAGGGACAGATTAATGAAAAACTGTTTTTT. It specifies CASSQGQINEKLFF. The chain combines TRBV14 with TRBJ1-4; 7 nucleotides agree with TRBD1. From germline, CDR1 is SGHDN and CDR2 FVKESK. V shed 3 bases, J shed 4 bases, and the junction held 2 bases outside the gene matches. This CDR3 is built from 14 residues.